This T cell receptor delta chain was captured by sequencing in a study of gamma-delta chains in newborns, infants, children. Looking at the study overall: Polyclonal expansion of innate γδ T cells after birth follows microbial exposure.

Germline-derived CDR1 and CDR2 are GEAIGNYY and EKD. This CDR3 region has 18 residues. V lost 1 base and J lost 0; bases outside the gene matches: 1. This clone is large within its sample. Distinct nucleotide sequences in the sample also encode this CDR3. TCRdb re-called clones from the reads using CATT. The table has some 4,000 delta-chain clones, more than 5% seen once. This sequence was found in a child who was a newborn, infant or young child, either healthy, febrile or measles-vaccinated (not recorded which). The specimen was blood. V gene TRDV2 combines with J gene TRDJ3; TRDD3 matches 11 bases. CDR3: CACDTGGYASWDTRQMFF. The CDR3 bases are TGTGCCTGTGACACTGGGGGATACGCCTCCTGGGACACCCGACAGATGTTTTTC.